This is a list of T cell receptor beta chains from one sample in a study of shared clonotypes between healthy human individuals. Repertoires were generated with immunoSEQ multiplex PCR, while TCRdb's copy carries only in-frame clones and drops some. The sample contains roughly 2.2 million clones, 90% to 95% of which appear only once. Material: naive CD4+ T cells from PBMCs. Receptors were obtained from a man between 18 and 35 years old in good health. Some clones in this sample may be carry-over from other donors' samples. Both conserved end residues are trimmed from each CDR3. Fields, in order: V gene, J gene, CDR3 protein.

>TRBV7-8|TRBJ2-5
ASSLGGTGTQETQY
>TRBV4-3|TRBJ2-1
ASSQDPWRGEQGQF
>TRBV2|TRBJ1-3
ASTYDRVVGNTIY
>TRBV6-5|TRBJ2-5
ATQGREARGTQY
>TRBV15|TRBJ2-1
ATSRDPSDEQF
>TRBV2|TRBJ1-5
ASSGQGHQPQH
>TRBV6-1|TRBJ2-3
ASSVKRVDTDTQY
>TRBV7-2|TRBJ2-7
ASSLASGRTSYEQY
>TRBV18|TRBJ2-1
ASSPRWTSGRSSNEQF
>TRBV21-1|TRBJ2-7
ASSKRARVRDEQY
>TRBV30|TRBJ2-7
AWSVLGRTGQREQY
>TRBV7-8|TRBJ2-2
ASSFPDNRQAANTGELF
>TRBV2|TRBJ2-2
ASSRSWGRGTGELF
>TRBV10-1|TRBJ2-3
ASSENEGVNTQY
>TRBV7-2|TRBJ2-5
ASSLSGWGETQY
>TRBV18|TRBJ1-5
ASSPSGGIPNQPQH
>TRBV27|TRBJ1-4
ASRARANEKLF
>TRBV6-1|TRBJ2-7
ASSSTRTSGRGY
>TRBV28|TRBJ1-2
ATPGEGRSYGYT
>TRBV11-2|TRBJ2-1
ASSFASHRENEQF
>TRBV28|TRBJ2-6
ASSNRGLGANVLT
>TRBV19|TRBJ1-5
ASSDGSLGNQPQH
>TRBV5-5|TRBJ1-5
ASSFYSGVDQPQH
>TRBV28|TRBJ1-2
ASSLYPEGRGYT
>TRBV6-4|TRBJ1-3
ASSDSRTAEGNTIY
>TRBV7-2|TRBJ2-6
ASSLDRFSGANVLT
>TRBV6-6|TRBJ2-2
ASSSPYGELF
>TRBV5-1|TRBJ2-2
ASSSAAAGELF
>TRBV20-1|TRBJ2-1
SASPGNEQF
>TRBV2|TRBJ1-5
ASRWTGASQPQH
>TRBV6-6|TRBJ1-2
ASSPDRSARGYT
>TRBV7-3|TRBJ1-1
ASSFTLNTEAF